Listed here is a single T cell receptor (beta chain). As yet, its antigen is unknown. This specimen comes from a study of siplizumab effects on memory and regulatory T cells. Study results and limitations: Unstimulated naive T cells seemed to show more diversity than memory cells did, and they also seemed to be among the major contributors to the alloresponse.

The method was immunoSEQ multiplex PCR; TCRdb's version includes in-frame clones alone and lacks a portion of them. The sample has about 100,000 clones, 85% to 95% seen once. V shed 7 bases, J shed 4 bases, and the junction held 10 bases outside the gene matches. The CDR3 loop spans 16 amino acids. Germline lookup yields CDR1 MGHRA and CDR2 YSYEKL. The material sequenced was Tregs sorted from blood. The clonotype was recovered from a human donor in good health. The chain combines TRBV4-1 with TRBJ2-2; the match to TRBD1 covers 9 bases. CDR3 protein: CASKGTGTFSTGELFF. The CDR3 bases are TGCGCCAGCAAGGGGACAGGGACTTTTAGCACCGGGGAGCTGTTTTTT.